This is a list of T cell receptor beta chains from one sample in a study of CD8+CD57+ T cells in acquired aplastic anemia. One entry per CDR3 protein results from TCRdb running MiXCR on the reads. Of a few hundred thousand distinct CDR3 sequences listed, 45% to 65% are singletons. The material sequenced was sorted CD4+, CD8+, or CD8+CD57+ T cells (not recorded which) from PBMCs. The origin of the receptors is a human donor with aplastic anemia. Each CDR3 is given with its conserved first and last residue. Each record gives: clone size, D gene, V gene, J gene, CDR3 length, CDR3 protein, CDR3 DNA. The D gene is left open where the match is weak. Some rows mark clone size as missing; the rest say once, few, many or name a class of expanded clone.

NA	NA	TRBV7-2	TRBJ2-2	15	CASSLVSSSNGELFF	TGTGCCAGCAGCTTAGTCTCTAGCAGTAACGGGGAGCTGTTTTTT
NA	TRBD1	TRBV7-6	TRBJ2-7	15	CASSFEGTGAYEQYF	TGTGCCAGCAGCTTCGAAGGGACAGGAGCCTACGAGCAGTACTTC
NA	TRBD1	TRBV7-2	TRBJ2-4	17	CASSISGTGLSLGIQYF	TGTGCCAGCAGCATCAGTGGGACAGGGTTGTCGTTGGGAATTCAGTACTTC
many	TRBD1	TRBV15	TRBJ2-3	15	CATSRDGQGRDTQYF	TGTGCCACCAGCAGAGACGGACAGGGGAGAGATACGCAGTATTTT
NA	NA	TRBV20-1	TRBJ1-5	14	CSASGGLIDQPQHF	TGCAGTGCTAGTGGAGGGTTAATCGATCAGCCCCAGCATTTT
many	NA	TRBV5-1	TRBJ1-1	14	CASSLGDRFAEAFF	TGCGCCAGCAGCTTGGGGGATCGGTTCGCTGAAGCTTTCTTT
once	TRBD2	TRBV19	TRBJ2-5	16	CASSSTSGGAQETQYF	TGTGCCAGTAGTTCGACTAGCGGGGGGGCCCAAGAGACCCAGTACTTC
once	TRBD1	TRBV15	TRBJ1-1	17	CASSTRQGPDLNTEAFF	TGTGCCAGCAGCACACGACAGGGCCCGGACCTAAACACTGAAGCTTTCTTT
many	NA	TRBV9	TRBJ2-3	15	CASSVGQVPPDTQYF	TGTGCCAGCAGCGTAGGTCAGGTCCCGCCGGATACGCAGTATTTT
NA	NA	TRBV10-3	TRBJ2-3	16	CAISDGLVGGPDTQYF	TGTGCCATCAGTGACGGACTAGTGGGGGGGCCAGATACGCAGTATTTC
NA	NA	TRBV5-6	TRBJ2-1	20	CASSFPKGRTVMGSYNEQFF	TGTGCCAGCAGCTTCCCGAAAGGTAGAACCGTAATGGGTTCCTACAATGAGCAGTTCTTC
many	NA	TRBV2	TRBJ1-1	13	CASRDGVNTEAFF	TGTGCCAGCAGAGACGGGGTGAACACTGAAGCTTTCTTT
few	NA	TRBV29-1	TRBJ2-3	13	CSVDSPPGDTQYF	TGCAGCGTTGACTCCCCACCGGGGGATACGCAGTATTTT
few	NA	TRBV24-1	TRBJ1-2	13	CATSDHQGRGYTF	TGTGCCACCAGTGATCACCAGGGTCGTGGCTACACCTTC
once	NA	TRBV7-9	TRBJ1-3	16	CASSLVGGADGNTIYF	TGTGCCAGCAGCTTGGTTGGGGGCGCCGATGGAAACACCATATATTTT
few	NA	TRBV7-8	TRBJ2-7	14	CASSLMGTTYEQYF	TGTGCCAGCAGCTTAATGGGCACTACCTACGAGCAGTACTTC
many	NA	TRBV11-2	TRBJ1-1	11	CASSPALTHLF	TGTGCCAGCAGCCCAGCATTGACCCATTTATTT
NA	NA	TRBV9	TRBJ2-5	15	CASSVGTVVQETQYF	TGTGCCAGCAGCGTAGGGACAGTAGTCCAAGAGACCCAGTACTTC
few	NA	TRBV12-3/TRBV12-4	TRBJ1-2	14	CASTLPSGRPGNTF	TGTGCCAGCACCCTTCCGTCAGGACGGCCTGGAAACACCTTC
NA	NA	TRBV4-2	TRBJ1-1	14	CASSRGQDNTEAFF	TGTGCCAGCAGCCGCGGACAAGATAACACTGAAGCTTTCTTT
NA	NA	TRBV7-3	TRBJ2-7	16	CASSLTLAGTNYEQYF	TGTGCCAGCAGCTTAACTCTAGCAGGGACGAACTACGAGCAGTACTTC
few	NA	TRBV29-1	TRBJ1-2	14	CSVALELEGNGYTF	TGCAGCGTAGCCTTGGAACTTGAAGGGAATGGCTACACCTTC
once	NA	TRBV5-1	TRBJ2-1	15	CASSLAGQGGNEQFF	TGCGCCAGCAGCTTGGCCGGGCAGGGGGGCAATGAGCAGTTCTTC
NA	NA	TRBV25-1	TRBJ2-3	17	CASSARGLAGRTDTQYF	TGTGCCAGCAGTGCTAGAGGTTTGGCGGGAAGGACAGATACGCAGTATTTT
many	TRBD2	TRBV27	TRBJ2-1	15	CASSLGLAGLNEQFF	TGTGCCAGCAGTTTGGGACTAGCGGGGTTGAATGAGCAGTTCTTC
NA	NA	TRBV2	TRBJ2-1	12	CASSGEYNEQFF	TGTGCCAGCAGTGGTGAATACAATGAGCAGTTCTTC
few	TRBD2	TRBV10-3	TRBJ2-7	14	CAISAQRGTYEQYF	TGTGCCATCAGTGCTCAGCGGGGGACCTACGAGCAGTACTTC